This is a list of T cell receptor beta chains from one sample in a study of response to subunit inactivated influenza vaccine. TCRdb itself ran the RT-PCR reads through MiXCR, one entry per CDR3 protein. The repertoire holds 550,000 to 800,000 distinct CDR3 sequences, with approximately 13% as singletons. Material: PBMCs from blood, obtained less than 15 days before vaccination. These receptors originate from a man between 50 and 59 years old who received an inactivated influenza vaccine. Both conserved end residues are part of each CDR3. Each record gives: D gene, CDR3 length, clone size, J gene, V gene, CDR3 protein, CDR3 DNA. A D gene is named only where the DNA matches it firmly. Expanded clones are given a class, and other clones once, few, many or no size at all.

NA | 15 | NA | TRBJ2-4 | TRBV10-1 | CASSEGELAKNIQYF | TGCGCCAGCAGCGAAGGGGAGTTAGCCAAAAACATTCAGTACTTC
NA | 13 | few | TRBJ1-6 | TRBV20-1 | CSASPQGYSPLHF | TGCAGTGCTAGCCCCCAGGGGTATTCACCCCTCCACTTT
TRBD1 | 15 | NA | TRBJ2-1 | TRBV4-3 | CASSQEADRYNEQFF | TGCGCCAGCAGCCAAGAAGCGGACAGGTACAATGAGCAGTTCTTC
TRBD1 | 15 | few | TRBJ1-2 | TRBV5-6 | CASSPPTGTSYGYTF | TGTGCCAGCAGCCCTCCGACAGGGACCAGCTATGGCTACACCTTC
NA | 13 | NA | TRBJ1-2 | TRBV2 | CASSGSGNYGYTF | TGTGCCAGCAGTGGCTCAGGGAACTATGGCTACACCTTC
NA | 13 | NA | TRBJ1-5 | TRBV4-2 | CASSQELYQPQHF | TGTGCCAGCAGCCAAGAGTTGTATCAGCCCCAGCATTTT
TRBD1 | 13 | few | TRBJ1-2 | TRBV7-9 | CASSRDSSWGYTF | TGTGCCAGCAGCCGGGACAGTTCCTGGGGCTACACCTTC
NA | 15 | NA | TRBJ2-2 | TRBV10-2 | CASRDPGRSTGELFF | TGCGCCAGCAGAGACCCGGGAAGGTCCACCGGGGAGCTGTTTTTT
TRBD1 | 13 | few | TRBJ1-2 | TRBV12-3/TRBV12-4 | CASNQDRGNGYTF | TGTGCCAGCAACCAAGACAGGGGCAATGGCTACACCTTC
NA | 15 | few | TRBJ2-3 | TRBV29-1 | CSGAPGPIFPDTQYF | TGCAGCGGAGCACCGGGACCTATTTTCCCAGATACGCAGTATTTT
NA | 15 | NA | TRBJ1-4 | TRBV6-5 | CASSLLGGNNEKLFF | TGTGCCAGCAGCTTACTCGGTGGGAATAATGAAAAACTGTTTTTT
TRBD1 | 18 | few | TRBJ2-6 | TRBV24-1 | CATSGRQGLGSGANVLTF | TGTGCCACCAGTGGGAGACAGGGTCTGGGCTCTGGGGCCAACGTCCTGACTTTC
TRBD1 | 17 | few | TRBJ1-5 | TRBV27 | CASSKMAGGFSNQPQHF | TGTGCCAGCAGTAAGATGGCAGGGGGCTTTAGCAATCAGCCCCAGCATTTT
NA | 13 | many | TRBJ2-7 | TRBV4-3 | CASSQEYRAEQYF | TGCGCCAGCAGCCAAGAGTACAGGGCCGAGCAGTACTTC
NA | 15 | NA | TRBJ2-5 | TRBV4-2 | CASSQLGPNQETQYF | TGTGCCAGCAGCCAACTGGGACCGAACCAAGAGACCCAGTACTTC
NA | 16 | NA | TRBJ2-7 | TRBV27 | CASSLVGTLGTYEQYF | TGTGCCAGCAGTTTAGTTGGGACCCTCGGTACCTACGAGCAGTACTTC
NA | 13 | few | TRBJ1-1 | TRBV29-1 | CSVAGRMNTEAFF | TGCAGCGTTGCAGGGCGAATGAACACTGAAGCTTTCTTT
NA | 15 | NA | TRBJ2-1 | TRBV24-1 | CATSDKGLAYNEQFF | TGTGCCACCAGTGATAAGGGGCTTGCCTACAATGAGCAGTTCTTC
NA | 14 | NA | TRBJ2-7 | TRBV11-1 | CASSLATSGYEQYF | TGTGCCAGCAGCTTAGCCACGTCCGGCTACGAGCAGTACTTC
NA | 11 | few | TRBJ1-1 | TRBV29-1 | CSVGSGDGAFF | TGCAGCGTTGGATCGGGGGATGGAGCTTTCTTT
NA | 11 | many | TRBJ2-3 | TRBV29-1 | CSVELSNTQYF | TGCAGCGTTGAACTCTCGAATACGCAGTATTTT
TRBD1 | 16 | many | TRBJ2-7 | TRBV7-8 | CASSSTGGFRMYEQYF | TGTGCCAGCAGTTCAACAGGGGGCTTCAGAATGTACGAGCAGTACTTC
NA | 18 | NA | TRBJ2-1 | TRBV7-6 | CASSLVARRGLSYNEQFF | TGTGCCAGCAGCTTAGTGGCTAGGCGGGGCCTCTCCTACAATGAGCAGTTCTTC
TRBD2 | 17 | many | TRBJ2-3 | TRBV7-2 | CASSFGTSGGRLETQYF | TGTGCCAGCAGCTTTGGGACTAGCGGGGGGAGACTCGAGACGCAGTATTTT
NA | 12 | few | TRBJ1-2 | TRBV11-1 | CASSLTRDGYTF | TGTGCCAGCAGCTTAACCAGAGACGGCTACACCTTC
NA | 14 | NA | TRBJ2-7 | TRBV30 | CAWSGRIRVYEQYF | TGTGCCTGGAGCGGACGAATCAGGGTCTACGAGCAGTACTTC
NA | 15 | NA | TRBJ2-3 | TRBV20-1 | CAEETGLGLGDTQYF | TGCGCAGAGGAAACGGGGTTGGGCCTCGGGGATACGCAGTATTTT
TRBD1 | 17 | NA | TRBJ2-1 | TRBV7-2 | CASSFLGQGFSYNEQFF | TGTGCCAGCAGCTTTCTCGGACAGGGATTTTCCTACAATGAGCAGTTCTTC
TRBD1 | 17 | few | TRBJ1-1 | TRBV29-1 | CSVSSGQGFFVGTEAFF | TGCAGCGTATCTTCGGGACAGGGGTTTTTTGTAGGGACTGAAGCTTTCTTT
TRBD2 | 16 | NA | TRBJ2-7 | TRBV29-1 | CSVTGTSGSRAYEQYF | TGCAGCGTGACCGGGACTAGCGGGAGTCGGGCGTACGAGCAGTACTTC
TRBD1 | 17 | NA | TRBJ2-5 | TRBV6-2/TRBV6-3 | CASSYPRTGLIQETQYF | TGTGCCAGCAGTTACCCTAGGACAGGTCTGATACAAGAGACCCAGTACTTC
TRBD1 | 17 | few | TRBJ2-3 | TRBV27 | CASSLWPSGTGTDTQYF | TGTGCCAGCAGTTTATGGCCATCCGGGACAGGGACGGATACGCAGTATTTT
TRBD1 | 18 | few | TRBJ1-5 | TRBV6-2/TRBV6-3 | CASSYSTIRTGGDQPQHF | TGTGCCAGCAGTTACTCCACGATCCGAACAGGGGGGGATCAGCCCCAGCATTTT
NA | 14 | NA | TRBJ2-7 | TRBV27 | CASSLSSVPLEQYF | TGTGCCAGCAGTTTATCCTCCGTCCCCCTCGAGCAGTACTTC
NA | 14 | NA | TRBJ2-5 | TRBV18 | CASSPPMGSETQYF | TGTGCCAGCTCACCACCGATGGGGAGCGAGACCCAGTACTTC
NA | 14 | NA | TRBJ2-3 | TRBV5-1 | CASSRGQDTDTQYF | TGCGCCAGCAGCAGGGGACAAGACACAGATACGCAGTATTTT
NA | 15 | few | TRBJ2-5 | TRBV4-2 | CASSQDRVVAETQYF | TGTGCCAGCAGCCAAGATCGGGTGGTCGCGGAGACCCAGTACTTC
TRBD1 | 16 | few | TRBJ1-1 | TRBV20-1 | CSGTRGRRAMNTEAFF | TGCAGTGGTACGAGGGGGCGTCGGGCTATGAACACTGAAGCTTTCTTT
NA | 15 | NA | TRBJ2-5 | TRBV4-2 | CASSQGARQQETQYF | TGTGCCAGCAGCCAAGGAGCCAGGCAACAAGAGACCCAGTACTTC
TRBD1 | 14 | NA | TRBJ1-3 | TRBV12-3/TRBV12-4 | CASSLAGGGNTIYF | TGTGCCAGCAGTTTGGCAGGGGGTGGAAACACCATATATTTT
TRBD1 | 15 | few | TRBJ1-4 | TRBV15 | CATSIRTGLNEKLFF | TGTGCCACCAGCATTCGGACAGGACTTAATGAAAAACTGTTTTTT
NA | 13 | few | TRBJ1-2 | TRBV12-3/TRBV12-4 | CASSLAEDTGYTF | TGTGCCAGCAGTTTAGCCGAGGACACTGGCTACACCTTC
NA | 13 | many | TRBJ2-5 | TRBV12-3/TRBV12-4 | CASSLSRWETQYF | TGTGCCAGCAGTTTATCTCGGTGGGAGACCCAGTACTTC
TRBD2 | 11 | many | TRBJ2-1 | TRBV29-1 | CSVGEGNEQFF | TGCAGCGTTGGGGAGGGTAATGAGCAGTTCTTC
TRBD2 | 15 | many | TRBJ2-1 | TRBV24-1 | CATSDILAGHNEQFF | TGTGCCACCAGTGATATACTAGCGGGGCACAATGAGCAGTTCTTC